This T cell receptor beta chain was identified in a study of OX40 agonist ivuxolimab in advanced cancers. Repertoires were generated with immunoSEQ multiplex PCR, while TCRdb's copy carries only in-frame clones and drops some. This sample has tens of thousands of clones, with about 85% found just once. The CDR3 runs 17 residues. The V and J ends lost 7 bases and 1 base, in that order; junction bases with no gene match: 8. Germline V gives CDR1 MDHEN, CDR2 SYDVKM. The table lists this clone with a count of one. This receptor was obtained from an adult with an advanced solid tumor such as melanoma, head and neck, liver or kidney cancer. The gene calls are TRBV28 and TRBJ2-1; TRBD2 agrees at 12 bases. This sample comprised CD4+ or CD8+ T cells sorted from blood, obtained in a trial of the OX40 agonist ivuxolimab. As DNA, the CDR3 is TGTGCCAGCACCAGGCGCGGACTAGCGGGATCCTACAATGAGCAGTTCTTC. This gives the protein CASTRRGLAGSYNEQFF.